Listed below are T cell receptor beta chains from one sample, sequenced in a study of OX40 agonist ivuxolimab in advanced cancers. The repertoire was sequenced with immunoSEQ multiplex PCR; TCRdb's copy has only in-frame clones and lacks some. Among 30,000 to 35,000 clones listed, over 90% were seen once. Sample: CD4+ or CD8+ T cells sorted from blood, taken in a trial of the OX40 agonist ivuxolimab. The receptors come from an adult with an advanced solid tumor such as melanoma, head and neck, liver or kidney cancer. The CDR3 runs from the conserved cysteine through the conserved F or W. Each record gives: V gene, clone size, CDR3 protein. The size entry is marked missing in some rows and otherwise reads once, few, many or a size class.

v_gene: TRBV5-1; abundance: NA; CDR3aa: CASSYHPPTGTDTQYF
v_gene: TRBV6-4; abundance: NA; CDR3aa: CASSVTGGTEAFF
v_gene: TRBV9; abundance: NA; CDR3aa: CASSGQGGREAFF
v_gene: TRBV9; abundance: NA; CDR3aa: CASTVGEATYEQYF
v_gene: TRBV9; abundance: NA; CDR3aa: CASSGEAHEQYF
v_gene: TRBV27; abundance: NA; CDR3aa: CASTGLTNEQFF
v_gene: TRBV7-9; abundance: NA; CDR3aa: CASTPLRRLAVQETQYF
v_gene: TRBV29-1; abundance: once; CDR3aa: CSAEDSEYNEQFF
v_gene: TRBV11-2; abundance: NA; CDR3aa: CASRRGGGELFF
v_gene: TRBV7-2; abundance: NA; CDR3aa: CASSLAILLPWTGSNTGELFF
v_gene: TRBV27; abundance: NA; CDR3aa: CASSLSGKDYEQYF
v_gene: TRBV15; abundance: NA; CDR3aa: CATSRDPMDREQYF
v_gene: TRBV7-9; abundance: NA; CDR3aa: CASRSGSSEQYF
v_gene: TRBV4-3; abundance: NA; CDR3aa: CASSDLGQFHGYTF
v_gene: TRBV6-1; abundance: NA; CDR3aa: CASSERGIATNEKLFF
v_gene: TRBV29-1; abundance: NA; CDR3aa: CSVPGRGVGYTF
v_gene: TRBV30; abundance: NA; CDR3aa: CAWSSGNGNEQFF